The rows below give T cell receptor beta chains drawn from one sample of a study of Ad26.COV2.S vaccination and SARS-CoV-2 variants. Sequencing used immunoSEQ multiplex PCR; TCRdb keeps in-frame clones, though not all of them. The data hold some 340,000 clones, with about 82% observed a single time. This material consisted of peripheral blood, taken in a trial of Ad26.COV2.S vaccine versus placebo. The source of these receptors is a person aged 18-65 years who received the Ad26.COV2.S COVID-19 vaccine or a placebo. Both conserved end residues are part of each CDR3. The D gene is left open where the match is weak. Clone sizes are given selectively: once, few, many, or a class where the clone is expanded.

v_gene: TRBV28; d_gene: TRBD2; j_gene: TRBJ2-3; abundance: NA; CDR3aa: CASSLGVAGGPTDTQYF; CDR3nt: TGTGCCAGCAGTTTGGGGGTAGCGGGGGGGCCCACAGATACGCAGTATTTT
v_gene: TRBV11-2; d_gene: NA; j_gene: TRBJ2-1; abundance: NA; CDR3aa: CASSLEPVDNEQFF; CDR3nt: TGTGCCAGCAGCTTAGAACCGGTAGACAATGAGCAGTTCTTC
v_gene: TRBV18; d_gene: NA; j_gene: TRBJ2-2; abundance: NA; CDR3aa: CASSPLGLGAGTGELFF; CDR3nt: TGTGCCAGCTCACCACTAGGACTGGGTGCTGGCACCGGGGAGCTGTTTTTT
v_gene: TRBV9; d_gene: TRBD1; j_gene: TRBJ1-6; abundance: NA; CDR3aa: CASSVGSSGGGSPLHF; CDR3nt: TGTGCCAGCAGCGTAGGGTCTTCAGGGGGCGGGTCACCCCTCCACTTT
v_gene: TRBV4-2; d_gene: TRBD2; j_gene: TRBJ2-1; abundance: NA; CDR3aa: CASSHLAGGDNEQFF; CDR3nt: TGTGCCAGCAGCCACCTAGCGGGGGGAGACAATGAGCAGTTCTTC
v_gene: TRBV5-1; d_gene: NA; j_gene: TRBJ2-2; abundance: NA; CDR3aa: CASSLTRAGANTGELFF; CDR3nt: TGCGCCAGCAGCTTGACCCGGGCAGGAGCGAACACCGGGGAGCTGTTTTTT
v_gene: TRBV28; d_gene: NA; j_gene: TRBJ2-7; abundance: NA; CDR3aa: CASSSDRFLSEQYF; CDR3nt: TGTGCCAGCAGTTCGGACCGGTTTCTCTCCGAGCAGTACTTC
v_gene: TRBV3-1/TRBV3-2; d_gene: NA; j_gene: TRBJ2-3; abundance: NA; CDR3aa: CASSRDIGSGTDTQYF; CDR3nt: TGTGCCAGCAGCCGAGACATAGGGTCTGGCACAGATACGCAGTATTTT
v_gene: TRBV27; d_gene: NA; j_gene: TRBJ2-5; abundance: NA; CDR3aa: CASRPDGAGKTQYF; CDR3nt: TGTGCCAGCAGACCCGATGGAGCCGGTAAGACCCAGTACTTC
v_gene: TRBV27; d_gene: NA; j_gene: TRBJ2-2; abundance: NA; CDR3aa: CASSTIGGTVNTGELFF; CDR3nt: TGTGCCAGCAGTACTATAGGCGGGACAGTGAACACCGGGGAGCTGTTTTTT
v_gene: TRBV7-9; d_gene: NA; j_gene: TRBJ1-4; abundance: few; CDR3aa: CASTLGGNEKLFF; CDR3nt: TGTGCCAGCACCCTGGGCGGGAATGAAAAACTGTTTTTT
v_gene: TRBV27; d_gene: NA; j_gene: TRBJ2-7; abundance: NA; CDR3aa: CASTFSIQTPGSYEQYF; CDR3nt: TGTGCCAGCACCTTTTCGATACAGACCCCCGGGTCCTACGAGCAGTACTTC
v_gene: TRBV4-1; d_gene: NA; j_gene: TRBJ2-2; abundance: NA; CDR3aa: CASSQGRGRDTGELFF; CDR3nt: TGCGCCAGCAGCCAGGGTCGCGGGCGGGACACCGGGGAGCTGTTTTTT
v_gene: TRBV7-9; d_gene: TRBD1; j_gene: TRBJ1-4; abundance: NA; CDR3aa: CASSLGDRDGYEKLFF; CDR3nt: TGTGCCAGCAGCTTGGGGGACAGGGACGGATATGAAAAACTGTTTTTT
v_gene: TRBV28; d_gene: NA; j_gene: TRBJ1-2; abundance: NA; CDR3aa: CASSLQGTRGYTF; CDR3nt: TGTGCCAGCAGTTTACAGGGGACTCGTGGCTACACCTTC
v_gene: TRBV4-1; d_gene: TRBD1; j_gene: TRBJ1-2; abundance: NA; CDR3aa: CASSQSTGGANYGYTF; CDR3nt: TGCGCCAGCAGCCAATCGACAGGGGGCGCGAACTATGGCTACACCTTC
v_gene: TRBV18; d_gene: NA; j_gene: TRBJ1-1; abundance: NA; CDR3aa: CASSPVTRNTEAFF; CDR3nt: TGTGCCAGCTCACCCGTTACGAGGAACACTGAAGCTTTCTTT
v_gene: TRBV7-8; d_gene: TRBD1; j_gene: TRBJ2-5; abundance: NA; CDR3aa: CASSRGQGMGSQETQYF; CDR3nt: TGTGCCAGCAGCCGCGGACAGGGGATGGGCAGCCAAGAGACCCAGTACTTC
v_gene: TRBV9; d_gene: NA; j_gene: TRBJ1-3; abundance: NA; CDR3aa: CASSVEASGNTIYF; CDR3nt: TGTGCCAGCAGCGTTGAAGCCTCTGGAAACACCATATATTTT
v_gene: TRBV15; d_gene: TRBD1; j_gene: TRBJ1-5; abundance: NA; CDR3aa: CATSRVATGVQYSNQPQHF; CDR3nt: TGTGCCACCAGCAGAGTTGCGACAGGGGTACAATATAGCAATCAGCCCCAGCATTTT
v_gene: TRBV4-2; d_gene: NA; j_gene: TRBJ1-1; abundance: NA; CDR3aa: CASSQGGTVTEAFF; CDR3nt: TGTGCCAGCAGCCAAGGGGGGACTGTCACTGAAGCTTTCTTT
v_gene: TRBV2; d_gene: NA; j_gene: TRBJ1-1; abundance: NA; CDR3aa: CASSEALGDMNTEAFF; CDR3nt: TGTGCCAGCAGTGAAGCGCTGGGAGACATGAACACTGAAGCTTTCTTT
v_gene: TRBV7-2; d_gene: NA; j_gene: TRBJ1-3; abundance: NA; CDR3aa: CASSLRGRRRNTIYF; CDR3nt: TGTGCCAGCAGCTTAAGGGGGAGAAGAAGAAACACCATATATTTT
v_gene: TRBV14; d_gene: TRBD1; j_gene: TRBJ2-2; abundance: once; CDR3aa: CASSQRTGVGTGELFF; CDR3nt: TGTGCCAGCAGCCAACGAACAGGGGTTGGCACCGGGGAGCTGTTTTTT
v_gene: TRBV7-3; d_gene: NA; j_gene: TRBJ1-2; abundance: NA; CDR3aa: CASSLNSPGTRNGYTF; CDR3nt: TGTGCCAGCAGCTTAAACTCTCCCGGGACCCGGAATGGCTACACCTTC
v_gene: TRBV7-2; d_gene: TRBD1; j_gene: TRBJ1-1; abundance: NA; CDR3aa: CASSLVTGDPEAFF; CDR3nt: TGTGCCAGCAGCTTAGTTACAGGGGACCCTGAAGCTTTCTTT
v_gene: TRBV5-4; d_gene: TRBD1; j_gene: TRBJ1-4; abundance: NA; CDR3aa: CASSLGVTGDEKLFF; CDR3nt: TGTGCCAGCAGCCTGGGGGTTACAGGGGATGAAAAACTGTTTTTT
v_gene: TRBV5-1; d_gene: TRBD1; j_gene: TRBJ1-1; abundance: NA; CDR3aa: CASSFEGAHSEAFF; CDR3nt: TGCGCCAGCAGCTTTGAGGGGGCGCATTCTGAAGCTTTCTTT
v_gene: TRBV7-9; d_gene: NA; j_gene: TRBJ2-7; abundance: once; CDR3aa: CASSSYRVPIYEQYF; CDR3nt: TGTGCCAGCAGCTCCTACCGGGTCCCCATCTACGAGCAGTACTTC
v_gene: TRBV6-1; d_gene: NA; j_gene: TRBJ1-2; abundance: NA; CDR3aa: CASSDQGYGYTF; CDR3nt: TGTGCCAGCAGTGATCAGGGCTATGGCTACACCTTC
v_gene: TRBV30; d_gene: TRBD2; j_gene: TRBJ2-1; abundance: NA; CDR3aa: CAWSLGLAGENNEQFF; CDR3nt: TGTGCCTGGAGTCTAGGTCTAGCGGGGGAAAACAATGAGCAGTTCTTC
v_gene: TRBV14; d_gene: NA; j_gene: TRBJ2-5; abundance: NA; CDR3aa: CASSQNLGTQYF; CDR3nt: TGTGCCAGCAGCCAAAATCTTGGGACCCAGTACTTC
v_gene: TRBV6-6; d_gene: NA; j_gene: TRBJ1-1; abundance: NA; CDR3aa: CASSPPGEAFF; CDR3nt: TGTGCCAGCAGCCCCCCGGGGGAAGCTTTCTTT
v_gene: TRBV6-5; d_gene: TRBD1; j_gene: TRBJ1-1; abundance: once; CDR3aa: CASSFQGAPGAFF; CDR3nt: TGTGCCAGCAGTTTCCAGGGGGCACCGGGAGCTTTCTTT
v_gene: TRBV19; d_gene: NA; j_gene: TRBJ2-7; abundance: few; CDR3aa: CASREGPASYEQYF; CDR3nt: TGTGCCAGTCGTGAGGGACCGGCTTCCTACGAGCAGTACTTC
v_gene: TRBV18; d_gene: NA; j_gene: TRBJ1-4; abundance: NA; CDR3aa: CASSPPERREKLFF; CDR3nt: TGTGCCAGCTCACCACCCGAGCGCCGTGAAAAACTGTTTTTT
v_gene: TRBV29-1; d_gene: TRBD2; j_gene: TRBJ2-3; abundance: NA; CDR3aa: CSVEDLSLAGADTQYF; CDR3nt: TGCAGCGTTGAAGATCTCAGCCTAGCGGGTGCAGATACGCAGTATTTT
v_gene: TRBV28; d_gene: NA; j_gene: TRBJ1-5; abundance: once; CDR3aa: CASTSRGGFSNQPQHF; CDR3nt: TGTGCCAGCACCTCTAGGGGGGGATTTAGCAATCAGCCCCAGCATTTT
v_gene: TRBV18; d_gene: NA; j_gene: TRBJ2-3; abundance: NA; CDR3aa: CASSPGRDTDTQYF; CDR3nt: TGTGCCAGCTCACCCGGTAGAGACACAGATACGCAGTATTTT
v_gene: TRBV7-9; d_gene: NA; j_gene: TRBJ2-7; abundance: NA; CDR3aa: CASSLVLLSGEQYF; CDR3nt: TGTGCCAGCAGCTTAGTTTTACTTTCGGGGGAGCAGTACTTC